This TCR beta chain was retrieved from a study of blood T cell repertoires in COVID-19. Study overall: The United States, Italy and Spain were the sources of the acute and convalescent COVID-19 samples. T cells, B-cell-depleted T cells, or PBMCs supplied cDNA or gDNA.

Methods used by the authors: Nucleated cell number was recorded as an estimate derived from reference gene primer amplification. The protocol was immunoSEQ multiplex PCR, while the TCRdb copy is restricted to in-frame clones and leaves out a portion. That table furnishes V, J and clone size, whereas the DNA furnished D and trimming. The data show about 180,000 clones, approximately 88% seen once. The CDR3 extends over 16 amino acids. Unmatched junction bases numbered 8, after V lost 4 bases and J lost 7 bases. Germline V gene data show CDR1 as SGHRS and CDR2 as YFSETQ. The TCR was taken from a woman in her twenties or thirties with acute or convalescent COVID-19. This chain joins TRBV5-1 and TRBJ2-2; 12 nucleotides agree with TRBD2. The sequenced sample consisted of peripheral blood. CDR3 sequence: CASSSRLAGEVGELFF. In nucleotides, the CDR3 is TGCGCCAGCAGCAGTAGACTAGCGGGAGAGGTCGGGGAGCTGTTTTTT.